Following are 10 T cell receptor beta chains from one sample sequenced in a study of cytomegalovirus exposure and HLA in healthy donors. The PCR contained 60 Vbeta and 13 Jbeta primers. Clones were read by immunoSEQ multiplex PCR, and TCRdb kept only the in-frame ones, dropping some. This sample yields 80,000 to 100,000 clones, of which 65% to 80% are seen a single time; about a sixth belongs to the top ten. The specimen sequenced was PBMCs. Every receptor here comes from a woman younger than 30 in good health and CMV-seropositive.

V is TRBV7-9 and J is TRBJ2-1; TRBD1 matches at 8 bases. With 3 bases clipped from V and 8 bases from J, the junction kept 6 bases outside the gene matches. The V gene's germline CDR1 is SEHNR and CDR2 FQNEAQ (reference sequence). This CDR3 spans 14 amino acids. DNA of the CDR3: TGTGCCAGCAGCTTTAGGGGGACAGGCGATGAGCAGTTCTTC. Amino acid sequence: CASSFRGTGDEQFF.

The sample holds a few counts of this clone. V usage is TRBV9 and J usage is TRBJ2-5, with 8 bases that match TRBD1. With V trimmed by 4 bases and J by 2 bases, 4 bases remained unmatched. The CDR3 runs to 14 residues. Germline V gene data show CDR1 as SGDLS and CDR2 as YYNGEE. The DNA for the CDR3 is TGTGCCAGCAGCACTTGGACAGGGCAAGAGACCCAGTACTTC. It specifies CASSTWTGQETQYF.

The count of this clone is one. The rearrangement joins TRBV5-8 to TRBJ2-3; 9 nucleotides align to TRBD1. Germline loops: CDR1 SGHTS, CDR2 YDEGEE. The CDR3 loop spans 16 amino acids. V shed 0 bases, J shed 2 bases, and the junction held 4 bases outside the gene matches. The CDR3 nucleotides are TGTGCCAGCAGCTTGGGGACAGGGGCCTTCACAGATACGCAGTATTTT. This gives the protein CASSLGTGAFTDTQYF.

The genes are TRBV13 and TRBJ2-5; D is uncertain. Trimming took 3 bases from V and 2 from J, leaving 10 bases between them. The germline CDR1 and CDR2 sequences are PRHDT and FYEKMQ (reference sequence). CDR3 length: 14 amino acids. CDR3: CASSFPGVQETQYF. The CDR3 DNA reads as TGTGCCAGCAGCTTTCCAGGCGTGCAAGAGACCCAGTACTTC.

The chain is built from TRBV27 and TRBJ2-3; no firm D call. V was cut by 5 bases and J by 3 bases, with 6 bases left in between. Germline-derived CDR1 and CDR2 are MNHEY and SMNVEV (reference sequence). This CDR3 region has 12 residues. The CDR3 DNA reads as TGTGCCAGCAGTAGCAGGACAGATACGCAGTATTTT. This gives the protein CASSSRTDTQYF.

The genes are TRBV9 and TRBJ1-4, with no clear D. CDR1 and CDR2 from the germline V gene are SGDLS and YYNGEE. V shed 3 bases and J shed 0 bases, with 15 bases lying between them. CDR3 length: 17 amino acids. Here the CDR3 reads CASSGGREQTTNEKLFF. The CDR3 nucleotides are TGTGCCAGCAGCGGAGGAAGGGAGCAGACAACTAATGAAAAACTGTTTTTT.

CDR3 region: CASSTGARSGNTIYF. The CDR3, as DNA: TGTGCCAGCTCGACAGGGGCCCGCTCTGGAAACACCATATATTTT. The chain uses TRBV25-1 and TRBJ1-3; 8 bases are shared with TRBD1. V gave up 8 bases and J gave up 0 bases; unmatched junction bases: 6. The CDR3 consists of 15 residues. Germline CDR1 and CDR2: MGHDK and SYGVNS.

This chain joins TRBV7-9 and TRBJ1-3; 9 positions match TRBD1. Per the germline V gene, CDR1 is SEHNR and CDR2 is FQNEAQ (reference sequence). The CDR3 sequence is 16 residues long. Trimming took 3 bases from V and 5 from J; bases not matched to a gene: 8. CDR3 coding DNA: TGTGCCAGCAGCTTGTTCGGGACAGGGACGAGAAACACCATATATTTT. Amino acid sequence: CASSLFGTGTRNTIYF.

The J gene is TRBJ2-3, the V gene TRBV9; TRBD1 matches 11 bases. Germline V lookup: CDR1 SGDLS, CDR2 YYNGEE. This CDR3 comprises 16 residues. J was trimmed by 4 bases and V by 4 bases; bases with no gene match: 8. CDR3 in amino acids: CASSPRWGQGADTQYF. CDR3 nucleotides: TGTGCCAGCAGCCCGAGGTGGGGACAGGGGGCAGATACGCAGTATTTT.

The chain recombines TRBV4-1 with TRBJ2-3; possible D gene TRBD2, 5 bases. Trimming took 0 bases from V and 3 from J, leaving 13 bases between them. Germline values: CDR1 MGHRA, CDR2 YSYEKL. The CDR3 spans 16 residues. The DNA for the CDR3 is TGCGCCAGCAGCCAAGATCCGGGGAGAGGTACAGATACGCAGTATTTT. Its protein product is CASSQDPGRGTDTQYF.